Presented here are 5 T cell receptor beta chains from one specimen sequenced in a study of CD8 T cells in ankylosing spondylitis. TCRdb recomputed calls from the 5' RACE reads with MiXCR, one row per CDR3 protein. The repertoire consists of over 30,000 distinct CDR3 sequences, with over 10% occurring once and the leading ten covering 25% to 35%. The sample taken for sequencing was synovial fluid, either unsorted or a sorted T cell fraction (not recorded which). The receptors were gathered from a male donor with ankylosing spondylitis.

The gene calls are TRBV6-4 and TRBJ2-2; 9 bases agree with TRBD2. CDR1 MRHNA and CDR2 SNTAGT come from the germline V gene. CDR3 size: 15 residues. Trimming at V came to 5 bases and at J to 3 bases, leaving 4 bases not matched to a gene. The CDR3 nucleotides read TGTGCCAGCAGTATGGTAGCGGGGGACACCGGGGAGCTGTTTTTT. This gives the protein CASSMVAGDTGELFF.

This clonotype was observed a handful of times. In DNA form, the CDR3 reads TGCAGTGCTAGAGAGATTGGGGGAATAGGCGGGCGCACAGATACGCAGTATTTT. Its protein product is CSAREIGGIGGRTDTQYF. The chain carries TRBV20-1 and TRBJ2-3, with D tentatively TRBD1 or TRBD2 (5 bases each). CDR1 DFQATT and CDR2 SNEGSKA come from the germline V gene (reference sequence). This CDR3 has 18 residues. The ends were cut back, 0 bases at V and 1 base at J, with 20 bases in the middle.

The J gene is TRBJ1-1, the V gene TRBV6-2 or TRBV6-3, with TRBD1 as a possible D gene (6 bases). The CDR3 contains 15 residues. Between the trimmed V and J ends, which lost 8 bases and 1 base, there was a span of 17 bases. Per the germline V gene, CDR1 is MNHEY and CDR2 is SVGEGT. CDR3 in DNA: TGTGCCAGCTTAAATGACAGGAGAGGGAACACTGAAGCTTTCTTT. Its translation: CASLNDRRGNTEAFF.

The genes are TRBV4-3 and TRBJ1-1; TRBD1 might be the D (5 bases). Looked up from germline, CDR1 is LGHNA and CDR2 is YSLEER. The CDR3 runs 18 residues. Trimming stripped 0 bases from V and 5 bases from J, with 22 bases between. Here the CDR3 DNA reads TGCGCCAGCAGCCAAGAAATAAAGGGTGCGGGGCCCTGGACTGAAGCTTTCTTT. Its translation is CASSQEIKGAGPWTEAFF.

On this clonotype itself: Sequence at one end of the junction differs from germline and may be a read error. The chain is built from TRBV4-3 and TRBJ2-1; 8 bases match TRBD2. The CDR3 loop spans 15 amino acids. Per germline, CDR1 LGHNA and CDR2 YSLEER. The CDR3 region has the DNA TGCGCCAGCAGCCAAGATCTAGCGGGTTACAATGGGCAGTTCTTC. Translation: CASSQDLAGYNGQFF.